This T cell receptor (beta chain) was sequenced during a study of T cells in localized non-small cell lung cancer. Points on this clone: Its antigen is not known.

The data were produced by immunoSEQ multiplex PCR, yet TCRdb's version contains in-frame clones alone and is incomplete. The table has approximately 76,000 clones, approximately 80% seen once. Overall study results and limits: Heterogeneity cannot be ruled out, as sequencing used one tumor region only. A raised T cell density in blood coincided with lengthier overall survival. A median approximately 61 of the top 100 tumor clones appeared in adjacent lung.

The material sequenced was peripheral blood, taken before any cancer treatment. This TCR was recovered from a female donor over 55 with stage I lung adenocarcinoma.

In nucleotides, the CDR3 is TGTGCCAGCAGCCCCGAGCCAGCGACAACCTACGAGCAGTACTTC. It translates to CASSPEPATTYEQYF. The chain combines TRBV7-8 with TRBJ2-7; D uncertain. Germline V gene data show CDR1 as SGHVS and CDR2 as FQNEAQ. The CDR3 is 15 residues long. Trimming stripped 5 bases from V and 2 bases from J, with 16 bases between.